This T cell receptor beta chain is drawn from a study of blood T cell repertoires in COVID-19. For the study at large: Italy, Spain and the United States were the sources of the convalescent and acute COVID-19 samples.

This table comes from immunoSEQ multiplex PCR, and its TCRdb copy is limited to in-frame clones, with some not included. The sample lists some 62,000 clones, around 87% occurring once. V was clipped by 4 bases and J by 1 base, with 13 bases between them. The CDR3 totals 15 residues. Per the germline V gene, CDR1 is SGHRS and CDR2 is YFSETQ. This sequence joins TRBV5-1 and TRBJ2-3; no firm D call. This TCR was recovered from a woman aged 55-70 years with COVID-19, enrolled during active disease. Sequenced sample: peripheral blood. As DNA, the CDR3 is TGCGCCAGCAGCCCGCGATTTGGAGGCACAGATACGCAGTATTTT. Encoded protein: CASSPRFGGTDTQYF.